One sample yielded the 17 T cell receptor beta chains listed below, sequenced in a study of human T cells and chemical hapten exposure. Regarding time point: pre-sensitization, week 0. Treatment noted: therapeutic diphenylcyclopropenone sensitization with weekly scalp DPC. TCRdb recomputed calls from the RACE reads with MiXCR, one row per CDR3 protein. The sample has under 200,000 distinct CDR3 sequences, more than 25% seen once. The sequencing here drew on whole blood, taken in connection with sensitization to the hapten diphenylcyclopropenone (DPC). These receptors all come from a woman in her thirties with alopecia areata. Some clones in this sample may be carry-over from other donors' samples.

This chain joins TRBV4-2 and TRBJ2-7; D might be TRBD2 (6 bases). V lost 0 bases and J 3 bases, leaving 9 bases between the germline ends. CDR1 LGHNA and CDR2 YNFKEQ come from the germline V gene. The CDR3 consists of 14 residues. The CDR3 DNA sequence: TGTGCCAGCAGCCAAGATGGGGGGAACTACGAGCAGTACTTC. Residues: CASSQDGGNYEQYF.

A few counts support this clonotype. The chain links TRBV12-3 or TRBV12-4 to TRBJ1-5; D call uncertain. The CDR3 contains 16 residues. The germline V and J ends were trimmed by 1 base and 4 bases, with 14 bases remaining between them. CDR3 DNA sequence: TGTGCCAGCAGTTTAGGCCGGGGTGGGTTAAATCAGCCCCAGCATTTT. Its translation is CASSLGRGGLNQPQHF.

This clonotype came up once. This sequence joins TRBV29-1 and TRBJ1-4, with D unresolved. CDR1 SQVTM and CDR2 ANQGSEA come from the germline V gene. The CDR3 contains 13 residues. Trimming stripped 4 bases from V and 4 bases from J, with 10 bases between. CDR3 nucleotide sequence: TGCAGCGTTGTCGACTGGGTTAATGAAAAACTGTTTTTT. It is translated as CSVVDWVNEKLFF. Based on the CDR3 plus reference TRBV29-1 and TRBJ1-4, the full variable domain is SAVISQKPSRDICQRGTSLTIQCQVDSQVTMMFWYRQQPGQSLTLIATANQGSEATYESGFVIDKFPISRPNLTFSTLTVSNMSPEDSSIYLCSVVDWVNEKLFFGSGTQLSVL.

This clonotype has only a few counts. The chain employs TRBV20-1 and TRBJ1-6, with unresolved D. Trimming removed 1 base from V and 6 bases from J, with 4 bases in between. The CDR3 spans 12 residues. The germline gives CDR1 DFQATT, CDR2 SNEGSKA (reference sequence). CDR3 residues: CSARGFNSPLHF. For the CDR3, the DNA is TGCAGTGCTAGAGGATTTAATTCACCCCTCCACTTT.

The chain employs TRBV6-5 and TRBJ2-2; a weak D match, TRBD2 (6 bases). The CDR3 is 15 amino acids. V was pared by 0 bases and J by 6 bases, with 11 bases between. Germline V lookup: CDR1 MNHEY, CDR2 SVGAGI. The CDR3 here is CASSYSTGGAGELFF. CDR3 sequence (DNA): TGTGCCAGCAGTTACTCGACCGGGGGAGCCGGGGAGCTGTTTTTT.

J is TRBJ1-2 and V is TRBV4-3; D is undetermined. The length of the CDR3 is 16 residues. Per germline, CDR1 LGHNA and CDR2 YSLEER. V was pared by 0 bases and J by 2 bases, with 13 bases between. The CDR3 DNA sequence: TGCGCCAGCAGCCAAGATAGGAGGCAGGCAAACTATGGCTACACCTTC. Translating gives CASSQDRRQANYGYTF.

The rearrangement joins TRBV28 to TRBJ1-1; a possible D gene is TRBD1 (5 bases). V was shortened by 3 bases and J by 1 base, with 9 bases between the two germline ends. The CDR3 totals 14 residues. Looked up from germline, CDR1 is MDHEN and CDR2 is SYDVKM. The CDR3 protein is CASSLIGQNTEAFF. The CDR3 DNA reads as TGTGCCAGCAGTTTGATCGGACAGAACACTGAAGCTTTCTTT. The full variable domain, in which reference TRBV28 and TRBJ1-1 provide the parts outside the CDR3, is DVKVTQSSRYLVKRTGEKVFLECVQDMDHENMFWYRQDPGLGLRLIYFSYDVKMKEKGDIPEGYSVSREKKERFSLILESASTNQTSMYLCASSLIGQNTEAFFGQGTRLTVV.

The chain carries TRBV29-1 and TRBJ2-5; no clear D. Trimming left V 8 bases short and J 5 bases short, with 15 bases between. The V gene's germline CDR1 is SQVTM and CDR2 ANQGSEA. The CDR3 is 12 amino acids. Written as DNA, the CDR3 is TGCAGCTCCGCGCCCCTCGGGGAGACCCAGTACTTC. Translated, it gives CSSAPLGETQYF.

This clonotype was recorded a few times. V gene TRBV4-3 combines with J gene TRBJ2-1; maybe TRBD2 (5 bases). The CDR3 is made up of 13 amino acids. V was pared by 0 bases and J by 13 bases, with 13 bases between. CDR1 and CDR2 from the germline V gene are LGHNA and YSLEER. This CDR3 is CASSQDEGRHQFF. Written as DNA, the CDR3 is TGCGCCAGCAGCCAAGATGAGGGCCGCCATCAGTTCTTC.

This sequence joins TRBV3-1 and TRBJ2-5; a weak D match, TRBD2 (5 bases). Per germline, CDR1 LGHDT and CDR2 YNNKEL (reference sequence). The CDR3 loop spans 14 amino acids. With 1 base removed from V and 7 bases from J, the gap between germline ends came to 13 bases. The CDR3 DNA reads TGTGCCAGCAGCCAAGCAATGGGCGCGGGGACCCAGTACTTC. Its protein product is CASSQAMGAGTQYF.

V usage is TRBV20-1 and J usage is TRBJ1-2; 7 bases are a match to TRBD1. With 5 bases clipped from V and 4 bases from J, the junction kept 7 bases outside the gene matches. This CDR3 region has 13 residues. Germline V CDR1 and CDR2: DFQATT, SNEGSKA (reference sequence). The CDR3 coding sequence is TGCAGTGCTCGACGGACAGGCCGCTATGGCTACACCTTC. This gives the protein CSARRTGRYGYTF.

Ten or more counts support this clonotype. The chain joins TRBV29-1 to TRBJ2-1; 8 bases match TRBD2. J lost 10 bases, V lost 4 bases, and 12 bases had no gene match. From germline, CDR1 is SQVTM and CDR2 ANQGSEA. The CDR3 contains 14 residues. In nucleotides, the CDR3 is TGCAGCGTTGCCCCGGGACTAGGCCCCCTGGAGCAGTTCTTC. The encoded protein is CSVAPGLGPLEQFF.

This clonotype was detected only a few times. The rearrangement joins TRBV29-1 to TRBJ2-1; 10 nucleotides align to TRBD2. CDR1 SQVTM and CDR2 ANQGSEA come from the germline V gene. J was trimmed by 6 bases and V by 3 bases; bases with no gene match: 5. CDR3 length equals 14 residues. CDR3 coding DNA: TGCAGCGTTGATGCTAGCGGGGGTGGCAATGAGCAGTTCTTC. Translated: CSVDASGGGNEQFF.

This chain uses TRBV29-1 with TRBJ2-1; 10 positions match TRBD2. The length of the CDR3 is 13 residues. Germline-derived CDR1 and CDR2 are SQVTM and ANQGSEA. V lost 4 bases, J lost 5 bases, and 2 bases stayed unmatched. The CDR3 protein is CSVVLAGDNEQFF. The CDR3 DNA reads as TGCAGCGTTGTGCTAGCGGGGGACAATGAGCAGTTCTTC.

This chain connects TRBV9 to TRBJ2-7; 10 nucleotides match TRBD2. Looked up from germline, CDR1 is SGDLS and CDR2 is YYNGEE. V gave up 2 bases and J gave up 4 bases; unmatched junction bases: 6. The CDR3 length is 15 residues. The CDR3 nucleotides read TGTGCCAGCAGCGTCGGGACTAGCGTTGTATACGAGCAGTACTTC. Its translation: CASSVGTSVVYEQYF.

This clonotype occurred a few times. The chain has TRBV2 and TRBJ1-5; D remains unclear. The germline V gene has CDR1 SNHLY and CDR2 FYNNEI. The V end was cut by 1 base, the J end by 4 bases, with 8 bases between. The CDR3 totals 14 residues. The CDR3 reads CASSEGTVNQPQHF. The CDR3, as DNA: TGTGCCAGCAGTGAAGGGACGGTAAATCAGCCCCAGCATTTT.

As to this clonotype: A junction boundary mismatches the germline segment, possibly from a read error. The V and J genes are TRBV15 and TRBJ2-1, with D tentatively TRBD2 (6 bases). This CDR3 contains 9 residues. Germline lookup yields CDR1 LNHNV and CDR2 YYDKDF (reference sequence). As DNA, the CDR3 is TGTGCCACCAGCAGCCTGACTAGTTTC. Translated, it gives CATSSLTSF. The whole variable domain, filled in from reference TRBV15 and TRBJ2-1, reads DAMVIQNPRYQVTQFGKPVTLSCSQTLNHNVMYWYQQKSSQAPKLLFHYYDKDFNNEADTPDNFQSRRPNTSFCFLDIRSPGLGDTAMYLCATSSLTSFGPGTRLTVL.